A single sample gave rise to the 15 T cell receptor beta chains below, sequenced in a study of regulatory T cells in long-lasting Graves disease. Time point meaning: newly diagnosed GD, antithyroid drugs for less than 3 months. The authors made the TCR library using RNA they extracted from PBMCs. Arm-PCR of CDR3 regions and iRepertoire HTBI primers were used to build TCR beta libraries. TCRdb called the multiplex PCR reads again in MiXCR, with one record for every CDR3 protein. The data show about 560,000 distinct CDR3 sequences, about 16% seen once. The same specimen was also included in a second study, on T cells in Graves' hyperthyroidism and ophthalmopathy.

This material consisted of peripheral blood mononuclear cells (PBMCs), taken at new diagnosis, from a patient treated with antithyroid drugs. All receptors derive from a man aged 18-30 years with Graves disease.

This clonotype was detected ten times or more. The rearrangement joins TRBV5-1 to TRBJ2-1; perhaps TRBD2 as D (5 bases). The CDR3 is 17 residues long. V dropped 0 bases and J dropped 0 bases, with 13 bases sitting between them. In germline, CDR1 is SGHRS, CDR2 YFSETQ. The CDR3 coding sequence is TGCGCCAGCAGCTTGGAGCAGCGGCCCGGCTCCTACAATGAGCAGTTCTTC. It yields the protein CASSLEQRPGSYNEQFF.

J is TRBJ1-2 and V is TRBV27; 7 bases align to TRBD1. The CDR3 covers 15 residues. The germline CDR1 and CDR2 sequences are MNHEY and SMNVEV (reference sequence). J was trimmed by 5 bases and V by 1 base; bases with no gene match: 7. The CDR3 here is CASSLFEGARYGYTF. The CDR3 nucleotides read TGTGCCAGCAGTTTATTTGAGGGGGCACGGTATGGCTACACCTTC.

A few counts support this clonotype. CDR3 loop: CASSQVLNREGPETQYF. The CDR3, as DNA: TGTGCCAGCAGCCAAGTTCTGAACCGGGAGGGCCCTGAGACCCAGTACTTC. The chain employs TRBV3-1 and TRBJ2-5, with 8 bases lining up with TRBD2. The CDR3 totals 17 residues. Germline loops: CDR1 LGHDT, CDR2 YNNKEL (reference sequence). The junction had 12 bases not matched to a gene; V was cut back by 1 base and J by 5 bases.

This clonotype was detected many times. The CDR3 DNA reads TGTGCCAGCTCACTCGAATCGGTCCGCACTGAAGCTTTCTTT. It is translated as CASSLESVRTEAFF. This rearrangement joins TRBV18 to TRBJ1-1; D is uncertain. The CDR3 has 14 residues. Trimming removed 4 bases at V and 4 bases at J, with 13 bases between. Germline V gene data show CDR1 as KGHSH and CDR2 as LQKENI.

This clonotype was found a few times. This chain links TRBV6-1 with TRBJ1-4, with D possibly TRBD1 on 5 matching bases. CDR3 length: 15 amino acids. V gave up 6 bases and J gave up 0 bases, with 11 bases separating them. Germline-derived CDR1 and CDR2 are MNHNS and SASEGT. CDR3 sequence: CASRWGGSTNEKLFF. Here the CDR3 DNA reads TGTGCCAGCAGGTGGGGCGGTTCAACTAATGAAAAACTGTTTTTT.

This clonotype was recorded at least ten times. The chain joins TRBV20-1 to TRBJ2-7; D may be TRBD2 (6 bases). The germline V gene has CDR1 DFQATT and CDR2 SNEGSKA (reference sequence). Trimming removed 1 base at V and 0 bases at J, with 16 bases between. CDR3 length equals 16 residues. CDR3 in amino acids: CSARGVLALSSYEQYF. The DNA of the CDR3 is TGCAGTGCTAGAGGGGTTCTAGCGCTAAGCTCCTACGAGCAGTACTTC.

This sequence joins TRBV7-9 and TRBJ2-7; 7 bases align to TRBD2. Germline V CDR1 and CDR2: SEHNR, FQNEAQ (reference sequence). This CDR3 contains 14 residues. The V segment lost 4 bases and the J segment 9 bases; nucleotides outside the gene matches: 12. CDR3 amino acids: CASSSGTIGNRQYF. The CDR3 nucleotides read TGTGCCAGCAGCTCTGGGACTATCGGGAACCGGCAGTACTTC.

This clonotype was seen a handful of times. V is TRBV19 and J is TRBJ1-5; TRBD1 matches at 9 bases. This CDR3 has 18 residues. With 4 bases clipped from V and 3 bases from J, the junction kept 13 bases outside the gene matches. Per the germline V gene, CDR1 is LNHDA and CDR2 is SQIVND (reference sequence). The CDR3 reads CASSKPPGQGFFNQPQHF. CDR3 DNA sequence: TGTGCCAGTAGTAAGCCCCCGGGACAGGGATTTTTCAATCAGCCCCAGCATTTT.

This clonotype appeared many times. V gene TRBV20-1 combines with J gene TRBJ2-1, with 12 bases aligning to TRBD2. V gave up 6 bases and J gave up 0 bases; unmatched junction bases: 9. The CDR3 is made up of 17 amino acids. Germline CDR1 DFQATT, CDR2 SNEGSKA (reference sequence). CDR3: CSADGLAGSHSYNEQFF. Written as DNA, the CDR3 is TGCAGTGCCGATGGACTAGCGGGATCCCACTCCTACAATGAGCAGTTCTTC.

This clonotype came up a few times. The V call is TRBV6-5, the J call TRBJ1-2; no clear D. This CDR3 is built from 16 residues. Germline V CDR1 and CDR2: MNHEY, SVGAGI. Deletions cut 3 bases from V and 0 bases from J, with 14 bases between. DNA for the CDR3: TGTGCCAGCAGTTATATAGCACGACCAACTAACTATGGCTACACCTTC. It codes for CASSYIARPTNYGYTF.

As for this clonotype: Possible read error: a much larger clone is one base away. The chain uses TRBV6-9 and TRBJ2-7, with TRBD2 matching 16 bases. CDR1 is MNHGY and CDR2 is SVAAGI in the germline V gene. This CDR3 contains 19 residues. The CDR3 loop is CTSSFQAGTSGRGIYEQYF. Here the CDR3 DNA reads TGTACCAGCAGTTTCCAAGCTGGGACTAGCGGGAGGGGTATCTACGAGCAGTACTTC.

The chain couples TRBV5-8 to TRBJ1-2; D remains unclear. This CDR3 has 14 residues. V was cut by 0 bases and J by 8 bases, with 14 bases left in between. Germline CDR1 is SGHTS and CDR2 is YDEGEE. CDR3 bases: TGTGCCAGCAGCTTGGTGGCGCGGGCGAGGGGCTACACCTTC. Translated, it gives CASSLVARARGYTF.

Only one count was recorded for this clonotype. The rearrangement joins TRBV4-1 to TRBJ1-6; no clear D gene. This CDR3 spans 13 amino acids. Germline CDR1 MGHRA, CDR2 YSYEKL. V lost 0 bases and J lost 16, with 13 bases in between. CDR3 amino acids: CASSQDEDVQLHF. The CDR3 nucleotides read TGCGCCAGCAGCCAAGATGAGGACGTCCAACTCCACTTT.

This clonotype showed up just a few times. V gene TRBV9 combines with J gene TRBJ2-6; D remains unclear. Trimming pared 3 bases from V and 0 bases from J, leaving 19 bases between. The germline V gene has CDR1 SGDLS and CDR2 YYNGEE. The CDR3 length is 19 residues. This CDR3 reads CASSGLRSRPRSGANVLTF. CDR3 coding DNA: TGTGCCAGCAGCGGACTTAGGAGCAGACCACGCTCTGGGGCCAACGTCCTGACTTTC. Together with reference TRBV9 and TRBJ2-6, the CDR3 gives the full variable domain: DSGVTQTPKHLITATGQRVTLRCSPRSGDLSVYWYQQSLDQGLQFLIQYYNGEERAKGNILERFSAQQFPDLHSELNLSSLELGDSALYFCASSGLRSRPRSGANVLTFGAGSRLTVL.

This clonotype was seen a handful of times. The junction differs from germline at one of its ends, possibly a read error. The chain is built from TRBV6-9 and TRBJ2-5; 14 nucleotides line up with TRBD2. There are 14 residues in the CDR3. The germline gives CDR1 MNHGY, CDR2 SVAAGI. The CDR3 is CASTPGLAGVGQYF. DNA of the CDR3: TGCGCCAGCACCCCGGGACTAGCGGGAGTTGGTCAGTACTTC.